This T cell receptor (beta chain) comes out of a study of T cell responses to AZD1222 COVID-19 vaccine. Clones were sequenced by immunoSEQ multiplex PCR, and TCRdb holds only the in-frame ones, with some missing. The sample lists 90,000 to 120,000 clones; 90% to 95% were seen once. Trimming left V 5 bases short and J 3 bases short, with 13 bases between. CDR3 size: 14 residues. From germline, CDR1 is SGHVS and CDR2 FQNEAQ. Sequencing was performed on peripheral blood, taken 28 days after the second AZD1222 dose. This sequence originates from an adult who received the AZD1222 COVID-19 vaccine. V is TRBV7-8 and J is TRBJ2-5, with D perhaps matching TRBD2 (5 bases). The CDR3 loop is CASSQRVLKETQYF. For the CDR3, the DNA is TGTGCCAGCAGCCAGAGGGTGTTAAAAGAGACCCAGTACTTC.